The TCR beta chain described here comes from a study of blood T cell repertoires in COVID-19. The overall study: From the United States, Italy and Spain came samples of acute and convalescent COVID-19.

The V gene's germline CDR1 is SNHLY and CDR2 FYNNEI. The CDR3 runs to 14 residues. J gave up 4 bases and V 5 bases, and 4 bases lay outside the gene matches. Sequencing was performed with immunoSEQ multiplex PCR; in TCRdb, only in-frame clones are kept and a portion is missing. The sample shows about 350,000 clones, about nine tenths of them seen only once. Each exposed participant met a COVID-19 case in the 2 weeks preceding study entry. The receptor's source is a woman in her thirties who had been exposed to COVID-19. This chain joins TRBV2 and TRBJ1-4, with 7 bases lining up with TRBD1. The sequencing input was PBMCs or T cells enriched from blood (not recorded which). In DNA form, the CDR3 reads TGTGCCAGCAGTCTACAGGGGATTAATGAAAAACTGTTTTTT. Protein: CASSLQGINEKLFF. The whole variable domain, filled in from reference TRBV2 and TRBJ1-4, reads EPEVTQTPSHQVTQMGQEVILRCVPISNHLYFYWYRQILGQKVEFLVSFYNNEISEKSEIFDDQFSVERPDGSNFTLKIRSTKLEDSAMYFCASSLQGINEKLFFGSGTQLSVL.